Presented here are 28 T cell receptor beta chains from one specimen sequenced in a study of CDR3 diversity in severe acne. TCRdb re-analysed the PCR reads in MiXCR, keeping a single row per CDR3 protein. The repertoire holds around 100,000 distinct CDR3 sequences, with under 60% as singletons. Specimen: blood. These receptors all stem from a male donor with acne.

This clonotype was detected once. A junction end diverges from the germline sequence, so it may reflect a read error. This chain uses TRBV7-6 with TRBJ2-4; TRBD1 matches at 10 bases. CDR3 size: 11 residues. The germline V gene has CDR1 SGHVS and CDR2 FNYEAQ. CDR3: CACSPGQGKYF. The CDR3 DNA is TGTGCCTGCAGCCCGGGACAGGGGAAGTACTTC.

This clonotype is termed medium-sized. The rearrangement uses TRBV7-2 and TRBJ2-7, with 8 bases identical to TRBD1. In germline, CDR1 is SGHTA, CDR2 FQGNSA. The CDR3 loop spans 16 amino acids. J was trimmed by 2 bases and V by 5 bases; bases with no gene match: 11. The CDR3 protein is CASSPTGQALPYEQYF. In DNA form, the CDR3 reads TGTGCCAGCAGCCCTACGGGACAGGCCCTACCCTACGAGCAGTACTTC.

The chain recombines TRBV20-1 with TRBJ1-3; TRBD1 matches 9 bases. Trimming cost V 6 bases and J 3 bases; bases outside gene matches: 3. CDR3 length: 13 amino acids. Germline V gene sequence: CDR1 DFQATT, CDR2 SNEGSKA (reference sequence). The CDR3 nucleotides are TGCAGTGCCGGGACAGGGTATGGAAACACCATATATTTT. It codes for CSAGTGYGNTIYF.

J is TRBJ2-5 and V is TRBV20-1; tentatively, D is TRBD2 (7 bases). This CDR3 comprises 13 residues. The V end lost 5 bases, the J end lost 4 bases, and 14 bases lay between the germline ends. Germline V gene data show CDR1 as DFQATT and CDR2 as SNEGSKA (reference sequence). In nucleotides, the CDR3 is TGCAGTGCTGGGCTGGGGGGGCCAGAGACCCAGTACTTC. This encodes CSAGLGGPETQYF.

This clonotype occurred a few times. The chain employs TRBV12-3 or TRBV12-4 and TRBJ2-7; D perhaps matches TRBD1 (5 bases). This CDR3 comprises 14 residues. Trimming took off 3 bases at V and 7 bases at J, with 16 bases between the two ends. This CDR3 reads CASSFSGDGQEQYF. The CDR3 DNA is TGTGCCAGCAGTTTTTCCGGAGACGGACAAGAGCAGTACTTC.

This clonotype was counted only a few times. CDR3 bases: TGTGCCAGCTCACCACTGGAGGGAGAGACCCAGTACTTC. Amino acids: CASSPLEGETQYF. This rearrangement joins TRBV18 to TRBJ2-5; D is perhaps TRBD2 (6 bases). Deletions cut 1 base from V and 4 bases from J, with 7 bases between. Looked up from germline, CDR1 is KGHSH and CDR2 is LQKENI. This CDR3 region has 13 residues. Full variable domain (rest looked up from reference TRBV18 and TRBJ2-5): NAGVMQNPRHLVRRRGQEARLRCSPMKGHSHVYWYRQLPEEGLKFMVYLQKENIIDESGMPKERFSAEFPKEGPSILRIQQVVRGDSAAYFCASSPLEGETQYFGPGTRLLVL.

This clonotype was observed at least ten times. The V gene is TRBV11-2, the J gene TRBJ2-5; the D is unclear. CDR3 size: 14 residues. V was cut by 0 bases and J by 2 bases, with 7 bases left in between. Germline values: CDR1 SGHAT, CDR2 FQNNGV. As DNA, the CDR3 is TGTGCCAGCAGCTTAGAAAATGGACAAGAGACCCAGTACTTC. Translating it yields CASSLENGQETQYF.

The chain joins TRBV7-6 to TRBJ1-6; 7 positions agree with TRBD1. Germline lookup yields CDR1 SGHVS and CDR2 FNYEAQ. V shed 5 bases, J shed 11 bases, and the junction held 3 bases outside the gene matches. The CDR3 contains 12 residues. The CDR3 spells CASSPGQAPLHF. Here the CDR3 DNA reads TGTGCCAGCAGCCCAGGACAGGCACCCCTCCACTTT.

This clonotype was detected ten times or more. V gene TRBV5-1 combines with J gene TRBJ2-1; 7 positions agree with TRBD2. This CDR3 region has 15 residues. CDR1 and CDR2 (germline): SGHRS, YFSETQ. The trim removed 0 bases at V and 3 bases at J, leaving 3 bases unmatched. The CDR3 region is CASSLELASYNEQFF. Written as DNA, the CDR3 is TGCGCCAGCAGCTTGGAACTAGCGAGCTACAATGAGCAGTTCTTC.

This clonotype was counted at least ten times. The CDR3 spells CASLYGDTQYF. DNA of the CDR3: TGTGCCAGCCTATATGGAGATACGCAGTATTTT. The chain has TRBV2 and TRBJ2-3, with D unclear. V lost 8 bases to trimming and J lost 5 bases, with 8 bases between them. The V gene's germline CDR1 is SNHLY and CDR2 FYNNEI. The CDR3 consists of 11 residues.

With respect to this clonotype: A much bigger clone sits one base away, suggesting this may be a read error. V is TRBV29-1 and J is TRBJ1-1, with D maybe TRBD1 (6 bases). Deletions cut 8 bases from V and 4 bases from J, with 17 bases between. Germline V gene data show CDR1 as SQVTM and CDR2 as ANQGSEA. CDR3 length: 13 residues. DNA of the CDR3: TGCAGCTGTCCTGGGGGGCTGAGCACTGAAGCTTTCTTT. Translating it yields CSCPGGLSTEAFF.

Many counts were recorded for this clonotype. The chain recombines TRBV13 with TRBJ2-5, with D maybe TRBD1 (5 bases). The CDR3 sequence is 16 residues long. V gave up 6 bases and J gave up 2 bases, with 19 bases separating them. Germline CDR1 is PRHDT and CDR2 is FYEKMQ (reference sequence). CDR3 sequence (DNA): TGTGCCAGCAGACAATCAGACAGCGAGAGTCAAGAGACCCAGTACTTC. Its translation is CASRQSDSESQETQYF.

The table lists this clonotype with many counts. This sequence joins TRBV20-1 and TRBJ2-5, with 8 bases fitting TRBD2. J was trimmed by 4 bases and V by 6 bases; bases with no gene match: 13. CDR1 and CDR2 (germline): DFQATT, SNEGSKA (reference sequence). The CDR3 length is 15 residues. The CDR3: CSAAESGGARETQYF. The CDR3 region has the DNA TGCAGTGCCGCTGAGTCCGGGGGGGCTAGAGAGACCCAGTACTTC.

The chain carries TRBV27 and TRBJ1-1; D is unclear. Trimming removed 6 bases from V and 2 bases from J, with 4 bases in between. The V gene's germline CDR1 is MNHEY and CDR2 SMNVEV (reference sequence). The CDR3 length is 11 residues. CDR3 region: CASRDNTEAFF. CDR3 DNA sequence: TGTGCCAGCAGGGACAACACTGAAGCTTTCTTT.

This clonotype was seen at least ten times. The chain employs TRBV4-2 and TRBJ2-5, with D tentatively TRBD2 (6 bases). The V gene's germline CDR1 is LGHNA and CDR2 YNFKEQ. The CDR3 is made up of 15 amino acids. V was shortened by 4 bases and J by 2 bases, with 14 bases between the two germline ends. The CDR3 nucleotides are TGTGCCAGCAGCCCCGGCGGGAAGGGACAAGAGACCCAGTACTTC. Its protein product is CASSPGGKGQETQYF.

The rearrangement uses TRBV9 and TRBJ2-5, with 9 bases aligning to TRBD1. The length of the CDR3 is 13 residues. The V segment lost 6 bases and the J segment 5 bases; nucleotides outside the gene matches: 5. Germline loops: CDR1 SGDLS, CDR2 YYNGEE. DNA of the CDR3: TGTGCCAGCACCATAGACAGGGGGGAGACCCAGTACTTC. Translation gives CASTIDRGETQYF.

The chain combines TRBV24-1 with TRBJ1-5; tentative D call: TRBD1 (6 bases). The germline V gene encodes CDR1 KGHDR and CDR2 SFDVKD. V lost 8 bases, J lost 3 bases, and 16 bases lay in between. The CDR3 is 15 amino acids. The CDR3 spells CATKGEDRNNQPQHF. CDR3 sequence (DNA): TGTGCCACCAAGGGGGAAGACAGGAACAATCAGCCCCAGCATTTT.

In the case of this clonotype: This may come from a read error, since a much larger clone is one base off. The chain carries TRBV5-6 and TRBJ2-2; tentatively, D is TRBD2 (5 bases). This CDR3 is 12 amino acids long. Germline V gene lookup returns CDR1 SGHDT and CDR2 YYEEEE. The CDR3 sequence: CASSLTHGELLF. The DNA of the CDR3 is TGTGCCAGCAGCTTGACCCACGGGGAGCTGCTTTTT.

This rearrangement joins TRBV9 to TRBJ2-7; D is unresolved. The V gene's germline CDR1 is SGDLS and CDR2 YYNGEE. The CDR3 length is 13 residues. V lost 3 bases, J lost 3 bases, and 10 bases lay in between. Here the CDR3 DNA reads TGTGCCAGCAGCGCCGGAAAGAACTACGAGCAGTACTTC. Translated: CASSAGKNYEQYF.

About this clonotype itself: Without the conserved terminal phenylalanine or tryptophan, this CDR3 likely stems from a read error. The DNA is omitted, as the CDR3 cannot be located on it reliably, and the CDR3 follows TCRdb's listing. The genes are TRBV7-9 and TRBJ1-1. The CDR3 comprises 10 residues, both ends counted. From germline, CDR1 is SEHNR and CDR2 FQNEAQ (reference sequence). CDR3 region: CASSLGSPFQ.

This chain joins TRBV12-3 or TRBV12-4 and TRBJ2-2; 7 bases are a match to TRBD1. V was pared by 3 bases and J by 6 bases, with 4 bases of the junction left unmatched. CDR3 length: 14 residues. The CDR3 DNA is TGTGCCAGCAGTTTCACAGGGGACGCCGGGGAGCTGTTTTTT. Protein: CASSFTGDAGELFF.

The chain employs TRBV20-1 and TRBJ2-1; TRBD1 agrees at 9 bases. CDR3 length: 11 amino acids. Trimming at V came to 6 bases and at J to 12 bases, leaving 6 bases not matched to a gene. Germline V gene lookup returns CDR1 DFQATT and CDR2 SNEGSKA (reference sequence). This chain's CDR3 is CSAPPGQGQFF. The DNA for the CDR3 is TGCAGTGCCCCGCCGGGACAGGGGCAGTTCTTC.

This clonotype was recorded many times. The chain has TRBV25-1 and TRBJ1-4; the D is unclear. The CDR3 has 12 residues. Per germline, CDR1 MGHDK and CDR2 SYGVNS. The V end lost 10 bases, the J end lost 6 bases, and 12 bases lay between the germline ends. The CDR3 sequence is CANAELDEKLFF. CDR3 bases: TGTGCCAACGCTGAATTGGATGAAAAACTGTTTTTT. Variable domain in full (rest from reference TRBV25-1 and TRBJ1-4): EADIYQTPRYLVIGTGKKITLECSQTMGHDKMYWYQQDPGMELHLIHYSYGVNSTEKGDLSSESTVSRIRTEHFPLTLESARPSHTSQYLCANAELDEKLFFGSGTQLSVL.

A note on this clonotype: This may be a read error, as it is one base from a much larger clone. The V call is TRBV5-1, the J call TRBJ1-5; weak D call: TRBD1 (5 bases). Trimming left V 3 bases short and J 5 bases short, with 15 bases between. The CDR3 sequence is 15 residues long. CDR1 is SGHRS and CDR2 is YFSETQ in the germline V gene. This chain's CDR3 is CASSSGEGRDQPQHF. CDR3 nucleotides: TGCGCCAGCAGCTCTGGAGAGGGACGGGATCAGCCCCAGCATTTT.

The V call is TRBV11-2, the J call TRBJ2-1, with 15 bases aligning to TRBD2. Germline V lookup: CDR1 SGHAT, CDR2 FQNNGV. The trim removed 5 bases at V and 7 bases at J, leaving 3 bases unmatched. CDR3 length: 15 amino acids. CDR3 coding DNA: TGTGCCAGCAGCAGGACTAGCGGGAGGGCAAATGAGCAGTTCTTC. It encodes CASSRTSGRANEQFF.

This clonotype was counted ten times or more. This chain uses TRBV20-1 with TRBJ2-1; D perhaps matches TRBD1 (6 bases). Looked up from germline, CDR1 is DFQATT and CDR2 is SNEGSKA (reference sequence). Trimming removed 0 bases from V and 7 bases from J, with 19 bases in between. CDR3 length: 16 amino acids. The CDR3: CSARDQGSIVGNEQFF. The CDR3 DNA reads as TGCAGTGCTAGAGATCAGGGGAGCATAGTTGGGAATGAGCAGTTCTTC.

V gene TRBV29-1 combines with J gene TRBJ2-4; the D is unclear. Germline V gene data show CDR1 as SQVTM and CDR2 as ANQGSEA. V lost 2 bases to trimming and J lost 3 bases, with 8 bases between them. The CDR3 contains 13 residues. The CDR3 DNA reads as TGCAGCGTTGAATCGGGTGGCAAAAACATTCAGTACTTC. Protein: CSVESGGKNIQYF.

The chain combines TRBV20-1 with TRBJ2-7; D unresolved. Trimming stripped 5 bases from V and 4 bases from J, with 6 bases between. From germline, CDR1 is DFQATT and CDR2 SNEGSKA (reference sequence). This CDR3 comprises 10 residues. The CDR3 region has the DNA TGCAGTGCTGGGTCTTACGAGCAGTACTTC. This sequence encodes CSAGSYEQYF.